The 23 T cell receptor beta chains listed next were all sequenced from one sample in a study of shared clonotypes between healthy human individuals. Only in-frame clones appear in the TCRdb table, and some are missing; sequencing was by immunoSEQ multiplex PCR. The data contain 2 million to 2.5 million clones, more than 80% of them singletons. Material: naive CD4+ T cells from PBMCs. Stated subset: CD45RA+ positively selected. Receptor source: a man between 18 and 35 years old in good health. Some clones in this sample may be carry-over from other donors' samples.

The chain is built from TRBV5-5 and TRBJ1-2; D is undetermined. The germline gives CDR1 SGHKS, CDR2 YYEKEE (reference sequence). V gave up 2 bases and J gave up 1 base, with 6 bases separating them. CDR3 length: 13 residues. The CDR3 DNA reads TGTGCCAGCAGCTTCGGAGATAACTATGGCTACACCTTC. It yields the protein CASSFGDNYGYTF.

The chain employs TRBV7-2 and TRBJ2-3, with 9 bases identical to TRBD1. This CDR3 contains 15 residues. CDR1 is SGHTA, CDR2 FQGNSA, per germline. The V gene end was trimmed by 5 bases and the J gene end by 4 bases; junction bases not matched to a gene: 7. This CDR3 reads CASSPGQGNADTQYF. DNA for the CDR3: TGTGCCAGCAGCCCCGGACAGGGGAATGCAGATACGCAGTATTTT.

This clone was counted a single time. The CDR3, as DNA: TGCGCCAGCAGCGAAGAACCGGGAACCGGACCCTACAATGAGCAGTTCTTC. Translating it yields CASSEEPGTGPYNEQFF. The V call is TRBV5-1, the J call TRBJ2-1; a weak D match, TRBD2 (5 bases). V gave up 4 bases and J gave up 2 bases, with 19 bases separating them. Germline CDR1 reads SGHRS; CDR2 reads YFSETQ. CDR3 length: 17 amino acids. The whole variable domain, remainder taken from reference TRBV5-1 and TRBJ2-1, is KAGVTQTPRYLIKTRGQQVTLSCSPISGHRSVSWYQQTPGQGLQFLFEYFSETQRNKGNFPGRFSGRQFSNSRSEMNVSTLELGDSALYLCASSEEPGTGPYNEQFFGPGTRLTVL.

The genes are TRBV27 and TRBJ1-1, with TRBD1 matching over 8 bases. V dropped 5 bases and J dropped 3; count of bases not matched to a gene: 14. Germline CDR1 MNHEY, CDR2 SMNVEV (reference sequence). This CDR3 has 17 amino acids. The CDR3, as DNA: TGTGCCAGCAGTCCCCAGACAGGGGCCCCGGCGGACACTGAAGCTTTCTTT. Its translation is CASSPQTGAPADTEAFF.

The chain joins TRBV28 to TRBJ1-1; D remains unclear. Trimming took 3 bases from V and 6 from J, leaving 17 bases between them. The CDR3 consists of 15 residues. In germline, CDR1 is MDHEN, CDR2 SYDVKM. CDR3 region: CASSFSHGTLSEAFF. CDR3 DNA sequence: TGTGCCAGCAGTTTCTCCCACGGAACCTTGTCTGAAGCTTTCTTT.

This chain links TRBV13 with TRBJ2-7; D unresolved. The CDR3 spans 13 residues. V lost 2 bases, J lost 10 bases, and 15 bases lay in between. Germline lookup yields CDR1 PRHDT and CDR2 FYEKMQ (reference sequence). CDR3 loop: CASSLPGRNPQYF. The CDR3 region has the DNA TGTGCCAGCAGCTTACCCGGCAGAAATCCTCAGTACTTC.

This clone was recorded only once. V is TRBV30 and J is TRBJ1-2, with a weak D call TRBD1 (5 bases). CDR3 length: 13 amino acids. V lost 4 bases and J lost 7, with 16 bases in between. Germline-derived CDR1 and CDR2 are GTSNPN and SVGIG (reference sequence). As DNA, the CDR3 is TGTGCCTGGATGTCCAGGGACGGGCTTGGCTACACCTTC. Protein sequence: CAWMSRDGLGYTF. Full variable domain (remainder filled in from reference TRBV30 and TRBJ1-2): SQTIHQWPATLVQPVGSPLSLECTVEGTSNPNLYWYRQAAGRGLQLLFYSVGIGQISSEVPQNLSASRPQDRQFILSSKKLLLSDSGFYLCAWMSRDGLGYTFGSGTRLTVV.

A single count supports this clone. The V call is TRBV6-5, the J call TRBJ2-6; D unclear. V shed 6 bases and J shed 2 bases, with 5 bases lying between them. The CDR3 is made up of 13 amino acids. Germline V CDR1 and CDR2: MNHEY, SVGAGI. Here the CDR3 reads CASRRPGANVLTF. CDR3 coding DNA: TGTGCCAGCAGGAGACCTGGGGCCAACGTCCTGACTTTC.

The gene calls are TRBV30 and TRBJ2-1, with D tentatively TRBD2 (6 bases). The CDR3 spans 12 residues. The V end lost 8 bases, the J end lost 4 bases, and 12 bases lay between the germline ends. Germline V gene lookup returns CDR1 GTSNPN and CDR2 SVGIG (reference sequence). The CDR3 bases are TGTGCCGGGGACTTCCCATACAATGAGCAGTTCTTC. It encodes CAGDFPYNEQFF. Full variable domain (outside the CDR3, taken from reference TRBV30 and TRBJ2-1): SQTIHQWPATLVQPVGSPLSLECTVEGTSNPNLYWYRQAAGRGLQLLFYSVGIGQISSEVPQNLSASRPQDRQFILSSKKLLLSDSGFYLCAGDFPYNEQFFGPGTRLTVL.

V is TRBV5-6 and J is TRBJ1-2; no reliable D call. This CDR3 contains 13 residues. Per the germline V gene, CDR1 is SGHDT and CDR2 is YYEEEE. V was cut by 0 bases and J by 5 bases, with 8 bases left in between. The DNA of the CDR3 is TGTGCCAGCAGCTTGGGGACGAGGTATGGCTACACCTTC. Amino acid sequence: CASSLGTRYGYTF.

The chain is built from TRBV5-1 and TRBJ2-1, with 13 bases lining up with TRBD2. Looked up from germline, CDR1 is SGHRS and CDR2 is YFSETQ. Losses at the gene ends were 4 bases for V and 4 bases for J; bases not matched to a gene: 8. This CDR3 has 17 amino acids. The CDR3 loop reads CASSQTRTSGRYNEQFF. The CDR3 nucleotides are TGCGCCAGCAGCCAAACAAGGACTAGCGGGAGATACAATGAGCAGTTCTTC.

The chain uses TRBV4-2 and TRBJ2-3, with 7 bases matching TRBD2. V was clipped by 4 bases and J by 6 bases; unmatched bases: 10. The CDR3 totals 15 residues. Germline V gene sequence: CDR1 LGHNA, CDR2 YNFKEQ. The CDR3 DNA is TGTGCCAGCAGCCCCCCTGTTGCGGGAGTGGATACGCAGTATTTT. It specifies CASSPPVAGVDTQYF.

This rearrangement joins TRBV5-5 to TRBJ2-3, with D tentatively TRBD2 (6 bases). Germline V CDR1 and CDR2: SGHKS, YYEKEE (reference sequence). This CDR3 is built from 15 residues. V shed 3 bases and J shed 1 base, with 12 bases lying between them. DNA of the CDR3: TGTGCCAGCAGCTGGAGGGATCTAGGCACAGATACGCAGTATTTT. This translates into CASSWRDLGTDTQYF.

The chain combines TRBV4-3 with TRBJ2-3; possibly TRBD2 for D (6 bases). V was shortened by 4 bases and J by 0 bases, with 11 bases between the two germline ends. Germline V gene data show CDR1 as LGHNA and CDR2 as YSLEER. CDR3 length equals 15 residues. For the CDR3, the DNA is TGCGCCAGCAGCCTATCCCGGGGGAGCACAGATACGCAGTATTTT. Its translation: CASSLSRGSTDTQYF.

The chain couples TRBV10-3 to TRBJ2-5; TRBD1 might be the D (5 bases). This CDR3 spans 13 amino acids. Trimming took off 7 bases at V and 0 bases at J, with 9 bases between the two ends. Germline V gene lookup returns CDR1 ENHRY and CDR2 SYGVKD. The CDR3 here is CAIKPDNQETQYF. As DNA, the CDR3 is TGTGCCATCAAACCGGACAACCAAGAGACCCAGTACTTC.

This chain connects TRBV18 to TRBJ2-3; D is unresolved. This CDR3 spans 17 amino acids. Trimming cost V 0 bases and J 2 bases, with 15 bases left between them. Germline CDR1 reads KGHSH; CDR2 reads LQKENI. CDR3 amino acids: CASSPPGARRNTDTQYF. As DNA, the CDR3 is TGTGCCAGCTCACCACCAGGAGCGAGAAGAAACACAGATACGCAGTATTTT.

The rearrangement joins TRBV7-9 to TRBJ1-6; tentatively, D is TRBD1 (6 bases). The CDR3 is 14 amino acids. The V gene lost 3 bases and the J gene lost 6 bases, with 9 bases spanning the gap. Germline CDR1 reads SEHNR; CDR2 reads FQNEAQ (reference sequence). CDR3: CASSLLGANSPLHF. Written as DNA, the CDR3 is TGTGCCAGCAGCTTGCTGGGGGCTAATTCACCCCTCCACTTT.

The V gene is TRBV13, the J gene TRBJ2-5, with 7 bases lining up with TRBD2. Germline V lookup: CDR1 PRHDT, CDR2 FYEKMQ (reference sequence). The V segment lost 2 bases and the J segment 1 base; nucleotides outside the gene matches: 4. The CDR3 is made up of 15 amino acids. The CDR3 DNA reads as TGTGCCAGCAGCTTAAGACTAGCTGGCCAAGAGACCCAGTACTTC. The encoded protein is CASSLRLAGQETQYF. The full variable domain, rest sourced from reference TRBV13 and TRBJ2-5, is AAGVIQSPRHLIKEKRETATLKCYPIPRHDTVYWYQQGPGQDPQFLISFYEKMQSDKGSIPDRFSAQQFSDYHSELNMSSLELGDSALYFCASSLRLAGQETQYFGPGTRLLVL.

This clone showed up just once. The V call is TRBV7-6, the J call TRBJ2-7; 11 nucleotides line up with TRBD1. From germline, CDR1 is SGHVS and CDR2 FNYEAQ. The CDR3 is 15 amino acids. With V trimmed by 5 bases and J by 6 bases, 9 bases remained unmatched. The CDR3 spells CASSGSTGQGVEQYF. CDR3 DNA sequence: TGTGCCAGCAGCGGATCTACGGGACAGGGGGTCGAGCAGTACTTC.

The V gene is TRBV2, the J gene TRBJ1-1, with unresolved D. Germline loops: CDR1 SNHLY, CDR2 FYNNEI. The CDR3 spans 14 residues. The V end lost 4 bases, the J end lost 3 bases, and 12 bases lay between the germline ends. DNA for the CDR3: TGTGCCAGCAGTGTAAGAGGGCGGGACACTGAAGCTTTCTTT. Residues: CASSVRGRDTEAFF. The variable domain in full, with the rest retrieved from reference TRBV2 and TRBJ1-1, is EPEVTQTPSHQVTQMGQEVILRCVPISNHLYFYWYRQILGQKVEFLVSFYNNEISEKSEIFDDQFSVERPDGSNFTLKIRSTKLEDSAMYFCASSVRGRDTEAFFGQGTRLTVV.

This sequence joins TRBV19 and TRBJ1-3; D ambiguous. Trimming removed 7 bases at V and 3 bases at J, with 1 base between. In germline, CDR1 is LNHDA, CDR2 SQIVND (reference sequence). The CDR3 is made up of 10 amino acids. CDR3 nucleotides: TGTGCCAGTAATGGAAACACCATATATTTT. Translated: CASNGNTIYF.

This chain joins TRBV28 and TRBJ2-5, with a weak D call TRBD1 (6 bases). The length of the CDR3 is 14 residues. The germline CDR1 and CDR2 sequences are MDHEN and SYDVKM. Trimming left V 1 base short and J 3 bases short, with 9 bases between. CDR3 in DNA: TGTGCCAGCAGTTTATCAGGGGTGAAAGAGACCCAGTACTTC. It encodes CASSLSGVKETQYF.

This CDR3 is CASSPSLTGANTGELFF. The CDR3, as DNA: TGTGCCAGCTCACCAAGTCTCACAGGGGCGAACACCGGGGAGCTGTTTTTT. The rearrangement joins TRBV18 to TRBJ2-2, with 7 bases that match TRBD1. The germline V gene encodes CDR1 KGHSH and CDR2 LQKENI. This CDR3 spans 17 amino acids. V lost 2 bases, J lost 0 bases, and 6 bases stayed unmatched.